A selection of T cell receptor beta chains follows, all from one sample in a study of cytomegalovirus exposure and HLA in healthy donors. Assay: immunoSEQ multiplex PCR; the TCRdb copy retains only in-frame clones and omits some. The sample shows roughly 56,000 clones, roughly 93% of them seen only once. The sample taken for sequencing was PBMCs. These receptors were collected from a woman under 30 in good health and CMV-seropositive. Each CDR3 is given without its conserved first and last residue.

J gene: TRBJ2-7; V gene: TRBV6-6; CDR3 protein: ASSYDGGGAYEQY
J gene: TRBJ1-3; V gene: TRBV28; CDR3 protein: ASSRRAISGNTIY
J gene: TRBJ1-2; V gene: TRBV27; CDR3 protein: ASSLKQGYGYT
J gene: TRBJ2-5; V gene: TRBV27; CDR3 protein: ASSLSLDYGAQY
J gene: TRBJ1-4; V gene: TRBV4-1; CDR3 protein: ASSQGLQGLTNEKLF
J gene: TRBJ1-3; V gene: TRBV9; CDR3 protein: ASSAPGTGVPIY
J gene: TRBJ2-2; V gene: TRBV19; CDR3 protein: ASSIGDRGRGINTGELF
J gene: TRBJ2-2; V gene: TRBV11-2; CDR3 protein: ASSLTGGTGELF
J gene: TRBJ2-1; V gene: TRBV5-1; CDR3 protein: ASSLLTSGGYNEQF
J gene: TRBJ2-5; V gene: TRBV5-1; CDR3 protein: ASSQDSGGETQY
J gene: TRBJ1-5; V gene: TRBV28; CDR3 protein: ASTLGQTYQPQH
J gene: TRBJ1-1; V gene: TRBV5-1; CDR3 protein: ASSLEWGRNTEAF
J gene: TRBJ1-1; V gene: TRBV19; CDR3 protein: ASIGQGPNTEAF
J gene: TRBJ1-5; V gene: TRBV27; CDR3 protein: ASSGWQPQH
J gene: TRBJ1-2; V gene: TRBV5-8; CDR3 protein: ASNLQRQLYGYT
J gene: TRBJ2-3; V gene: TRBV2; CDR3 protein: ASAAGLAGQY
J gene: TRBJ2-7; V gene: TRBV10-2; CDR3 protein: ASSKGTGEQY
J gene: TRBJ2-1; V gene: TRBV15; CDR3 protein: ATSRAGEYNEQF
J gene: TRBJ2-7; V gene: TRBV6-1; CDR3 protein: ASSEQQTGLAYEQY
J gene: TRBJ1-4; V gene: TRBV4-1; CDR3 protein: ASSKGRDEKLF
J gene: TRBJ2-7; V gene: TRBV7-2; CDR3 protein: ASSPGLAVVSYEQY
J gene: TRBJ2-1; V gene: TRBV18; CDR3 protein: ASSPLSSGTYNEQF